Below, 2 T cell receptor beta chains from the same sample are listed, as sequenced in a study of T cells in Graves' hyperthyroidism and ophthalmopathy. The source material, RNA transcripts, was used to amplify TCR beta CDR3 regions. A first-round RT-PCR of the TCR CDR3 used the HTBI primer set. TCRdb reprocessed the multiplex PCR reads via MiXCR and lists one record per CDR3 protein. The sample has roughly 380,000 distinct CDR3 sequences; roughly 19% are singletons. Sequences were obtained from blood. These receptors came from a woman between 18 and 29 years old with Graves' hyperthyroidism.

This clonotype was picked up many times. The chain has TRBV7-8 and TRBJ2-5; D is possibly TRBD1 or TRBD2 (5 bases each). Germline V CDR1 and CDR2: SGHVS, FQNEAQ. The CDR3 consists of 15 residues. Trimming took 5 bases from V and 2 from J, leaving 15 bases between them. CDR3 loop: CASSLLVGVQETQYF. The DNA for the CDR3 is TGTGCCAGCAGCCTCCTTGTGGGGGTTCAAGAGACCCAGTACTTC. Drawing the rest from reference TRBV7-8 and TRBJ2-5, the complete variable domain is GAGVSQSPRYKVAKRGQDVALRCDPISGHVSLFWYQQALGQGPEFLTYFQNEAQLDKSGLPSDRFFAERPEGSVSTLKIQRTQQEDSAVYLCASSLLVGVQETQYFGPGTRLLVL.

This clonotype was seen more than once but under ten times. At one of its ends the junction is not consistent with the germline gene, which may arise from a read error. V is TRBV4-2 and J is TRBJ2-7, with D perhaps TRBD1 (7 bases). The germline V gene encodes CDR1 LGHNA and CDR2 YNFKEQ. CDR3 size: 15 residues. CDR3 bases: TGTGTCAGCAGCCGGGAGACAGGGACCTACTACGAGCAGTACTTC. Amino acid sequence: CVSSRETGTYYEQYF.